Below are 5 T cell receptor beta chains sequenced from a single sample in a study of blood T cell repertoires in COVID-19. TCRdb keeps only in-frame clones here, not all; method: immunoSEQ multiplex PCR. The sample includes about 480,000 clones, nearly 90% of them seen just once. The material sequenced was peripheral blood. Receptors originate from a man aged 18-30 years with COVID-19, enrolled during active disease.

This chain joins TRBV7-8 and TRBJ2-1, with 10 bases aligning to TRBD2. Trimming at V came to 2 bases and at J to 5 bases, leaving 3 bases not matched to a gene. This CDR3 is 15 amino acids long. Germline CDR1 and CDR2: SGHVS and FQNEAQ. The CDR3 DNA sequence: TGTGCCAGCAGCTTATCCCTAGCGGGAGACAATGAGCAGTTCTTC. It yields the protein CASSLSLAGDNEQFF.

The CDR3 DNA reads as TGTGCCAGCAGCTTGGCCGCACGGGGGGCCGCTGAAGCTTTCTTT. Amino acids: CASSLAARGAAEAFF. The V and J genes are TRBV5-8 and TRBJ1-1; D might be TRBD1 (6 bases). The germline gives CDR1 SGHTS, CDR2 YDEGEE. V lost 0 bases and J 6 bases, leaving 15 bases between the germline ends. CDR3 length: 15 residues.

On this clone: Other DNA sequences from this sample encode an identical CDR3 as well. The rearrangement uses TRBV4-1 and TRBJ1-1, with D maybe TRBD1 (5 bases). V dropped 4 bases and J dropped 3 bases, with 12 bases sitting between them. The CDR3 runs 14 residues. The germline CDR1 and CDR2 sequences are MGHRA and YSYEKL. The CDR3 protein is CASSPLGGDTEAFF. In nucleotides, the CDR3 is TGCGCCAGCAGCCCCCTGGGAGGGGACACTGAAGCTTTCTTT.

This chain joins TRBV6-6 and TRBJ1-1; the match to TRBD1 covers 8 bases. CDR3 length equals 13 residues. Losses at the gene ends were 5 bases for V and 5 bases for J; bases not matched to a gene: 4. CDR1 and CDR2 from the germline V gene are MNHNY and SVGAGI (reference sequence). For the CDR3, the DNA is TGTGCCAGCAGTCTGCGACAGGGGACTGAAGCTTTCTTT. It yields the protein CASSLRQGTEAFF.

This clone occurred a few times. This chain links TRBV5-4 with TRBJ2-3, with 12 positions matching TRBD2. Germline assignment: CDR1 SGHNT and CDR2 YYREEE (reference sequence). Trimming at V came to 4 bases and at J to 2 bases, leaving 11 bases not matched to a gene. The CDR3 length is 18 residues. The CDR3 sequence is CASSRTSGAAGTTDTQYF. The CDR3 nucleotides read TGTGCCAGCAGCCGGACTAGCGGGGCCGCCGGGACCACAGATACGCAGTATTTT. Supplemented by reference TRBV5-4 and TRBJ2-3, the full variable domain reads ETGVTQSPTHLIKTRGQQVTLRCSSQSGHNTVSWYQQALGQGPQFIFQYYREEENGRGNFPPRFSGLQFPNYSSELNVNALELDDSALYLCASSRTSGAAGTTDTQYFGPGTRLTVL.